This T cell receptor (beta chain) was profiled in a study of blood T cell repertoires in COVID-19. Clones were sequenced by immunoSEQ multiplex PCR, and TCRdb holds only the in-frame ones, with some missing. The top ten clones hold 0.7% of a sample with about 260,000 clones, around 90% of them seen once. The CDR3 loop spans 13 amino acids. From germline, CDR1 is SGHTA and CDR2 FQGTGA. V was shortened by 2 bases and J by 6 bases, with 8 bases between the two germline ends. The sequenced sample consisted of peripheral blood. This chain links TRBV7-3 with TRBJ1-5, with unresolved D. This TCR derives from a human donor in a cohort sampled during active COVID-19. The CDR3 DNA reads as TGTGCCAGCAGCTTAGATCCAGGTCAGCCCCAGCATTTT. Its protein is CASSLDPGQPQHF.